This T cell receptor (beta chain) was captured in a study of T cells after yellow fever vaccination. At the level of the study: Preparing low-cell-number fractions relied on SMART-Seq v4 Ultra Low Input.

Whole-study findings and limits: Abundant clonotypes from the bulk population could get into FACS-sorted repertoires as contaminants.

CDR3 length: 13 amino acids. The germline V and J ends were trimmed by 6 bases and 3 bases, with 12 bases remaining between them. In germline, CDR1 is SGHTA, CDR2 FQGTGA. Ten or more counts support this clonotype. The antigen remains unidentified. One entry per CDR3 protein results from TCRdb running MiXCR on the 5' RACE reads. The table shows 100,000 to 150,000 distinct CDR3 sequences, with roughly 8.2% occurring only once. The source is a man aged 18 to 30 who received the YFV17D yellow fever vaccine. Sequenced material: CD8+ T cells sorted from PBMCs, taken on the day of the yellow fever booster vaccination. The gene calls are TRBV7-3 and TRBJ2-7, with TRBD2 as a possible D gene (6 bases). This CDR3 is CASRRDGSYEQYF. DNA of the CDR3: TGTGCCAGCAGGAGGGACGGGAGCTACGAGCAGTACTTC.